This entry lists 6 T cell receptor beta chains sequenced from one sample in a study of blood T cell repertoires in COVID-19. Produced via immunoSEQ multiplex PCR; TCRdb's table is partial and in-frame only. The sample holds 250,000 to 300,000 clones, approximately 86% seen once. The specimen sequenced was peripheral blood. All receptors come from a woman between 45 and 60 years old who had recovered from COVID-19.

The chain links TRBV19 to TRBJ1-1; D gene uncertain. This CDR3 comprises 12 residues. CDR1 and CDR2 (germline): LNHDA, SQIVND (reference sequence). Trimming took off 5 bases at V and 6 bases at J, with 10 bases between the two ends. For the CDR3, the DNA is TGTGCCAGTAGTCCCCCGGCGGCTGAAGCTTTCTTT. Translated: CASSPPAAEAFF.

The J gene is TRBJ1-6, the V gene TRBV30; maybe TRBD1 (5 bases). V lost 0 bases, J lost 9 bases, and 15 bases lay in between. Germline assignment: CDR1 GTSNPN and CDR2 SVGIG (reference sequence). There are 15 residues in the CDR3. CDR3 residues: CAWSVSGGDGSPLHF. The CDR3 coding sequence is TGTGCCTGGAGTGTATCGGGAGGGGACGGTTCACCCCTCCACTTT.

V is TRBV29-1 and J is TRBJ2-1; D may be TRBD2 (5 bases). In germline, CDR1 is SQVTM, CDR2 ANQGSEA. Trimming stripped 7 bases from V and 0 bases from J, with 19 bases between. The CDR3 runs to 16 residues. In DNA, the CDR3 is TGCAGCGCTTTCATTCCCGGACTCAGCTCCTACAATGAGCAGTTCTTC. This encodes CSAFIPGLSSYNEQFF.

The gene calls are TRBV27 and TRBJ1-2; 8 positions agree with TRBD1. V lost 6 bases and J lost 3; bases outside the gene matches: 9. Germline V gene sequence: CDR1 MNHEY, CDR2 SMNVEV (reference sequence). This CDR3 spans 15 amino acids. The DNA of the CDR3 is TGTGCCAGCAGACCCACGACAGGGGTTTACTATGGCTACACCTTC. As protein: CASRPTTGVYYGYTF.

The CDR3 nucleotides read TGTGCCACCAGTGATTTGTCCGGGTTTCCGAACACCGGGGAGCTGTTTTTT. The encoded protein is CATSDLSGFPNTGELFF. The rearrangement uses TRBV24-1 and TRBJ2-2; D is unclear. Trimming pared 0 bases from V and 0 bases from J, leaving 10 bases between. Germline assignment: CDR1 KGHDR and CDR2 SFDVKD. This CDR3 spans 17 amino acids.

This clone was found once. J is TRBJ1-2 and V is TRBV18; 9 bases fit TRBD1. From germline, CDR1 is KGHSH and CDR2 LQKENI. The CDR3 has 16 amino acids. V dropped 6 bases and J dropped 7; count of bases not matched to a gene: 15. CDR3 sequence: CASSIRDRAGDSGYTF. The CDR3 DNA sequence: TGTGCCAGCTCGATCCGGGACAGGGCCGGGGACAGTGGCTACACCTTC.